The entry that follows covers one T cell receptor (beta chain) sequence. The antigen this receptor binds is unknown. Base quality data are lacking; no much larger clone is found one base away. The sample's time point label, in plain terms: baseline before first vaccination. Vaccinee samples came from UK trials COV001 and COV002, including a single-blind randomized controlled phase 2/3 trial of AZD1222 (ChAdOx1 nCoV-19) in healthy adults. Trial participant PBMC samples were collected at day 0 and day 28 after the second dose for TCRbeta chain sequencing. Trimming removed 3 bases from V and 4 bases from J; the gene matches leave 10 bases unexplained. As encoded in the germline V gene (reference sequence), CDR1 is DFQATT while CDR2 is SNEGSKA. From cysteine to phenylalanine, the CDR3 is 16 amino acids long. The entry retains the CDR3 DNA only, 48 bases that are in frame from base 1. The data were taken from a study of T cell responses to AZD1222 COVID-19 vaccine (dated by TCRdb to the early 2020s). About the investigation overall: AZD1222 recipients whose second dose came at about 4 weeks and those whose second dose came at about 12 weeks were combined into one group, since spike-specific TCR depth and breadth did not differ between the two schedules. TCR sequencing covered over 230 trial participants: nearly 210 given two doses of AZD1222 and some 25 given two doses of MenACWY control vaccine. Enrollment into the trials was organized by age into subgroups of 18-55, 56-69 and 70-plus years, and those subgroups contained roughly 140, 27 and 60 TCR-sequenced participants, respectively. Results and caveats for the whole study, not just this receptor: The whole spike protein was spanned by vaccine-associated CD4 TCRs, and dominant responses were seen in regions 160-218 and 743-854. Participants were mostly white British and included more females than males, and it was suggested by the authors that clonal diversity may have been underestimated. Because no day 14 peak-response samples were available, repertoires were characterized only after the peak T cell response. The 56-69-year group was small, and its depth increase did not reach significance, likely because of low power. Epitopes outside the regions mutated in the B.1.351 and B.1.1.7 variants were reportedly recognized by nearly half of the unique spike-specific TCRs. A significant rise in spike-specific TCR breadth and depth was observed after two AZD1222 doses relative to day 0 and relative to MenACWY recipients. Conclusions about previously exposed vaccinees are limited because only five to seven AZD1222 recipients were SARS-CoV-2 seropositive at baseline.

The CDR3 regions of human TCRbeta chains were analyzed by immunosequencing. The authors' analysis ran thus. Repertoire TCRs were checked for matches against a reference library of SARS-CoV-2-specific TCRs that had been generated using the MIRA antigen-specificity platform. Breadth meant the fraction of unique TCRs that were SARS-CoV-2-associated, whereas depth meant the fraction of total T cells that were SARS-CoV-2-associated. Using the MIRA data, each spike-specific TCR was assigned both to the spike region to which the TCR was reactive and to a CD4 or CD8 class. Log10-transformed breadth and depth values were compared by one-way ANOVA with Sidak's multiple comparisons tests. This immuneACCESS table, as held by TCRdb, lists in-frame sequences with V and J called but not all clones. Of the missing ones, under half trace to an unresolved V gene in checked studies; the others have no known cause. The V and J calls and clone size are taken from that table; D and trimming were inferred from the DNA. In this sample the table shows some 88,000 clones, under 95% of which occur a single time. Approximately 5.6% of the sample comes from the top ten.

The specimen comprised peripheral blood, sampled on day 0 of AZD1222 vaccination. This receptor was taken from an adult in good health. The chain links TRBV20-1 with TRBJ2-1; TRBD2 lines up with 9 middle nucleotides. This receptor has the CDR3 CSASHSGSKVYNEQFF. The nucleotide sequence is TGCAGTGCTAGTCATAGCGGGAGTAAGGTGTACAATGAGCAGTTCTTC.